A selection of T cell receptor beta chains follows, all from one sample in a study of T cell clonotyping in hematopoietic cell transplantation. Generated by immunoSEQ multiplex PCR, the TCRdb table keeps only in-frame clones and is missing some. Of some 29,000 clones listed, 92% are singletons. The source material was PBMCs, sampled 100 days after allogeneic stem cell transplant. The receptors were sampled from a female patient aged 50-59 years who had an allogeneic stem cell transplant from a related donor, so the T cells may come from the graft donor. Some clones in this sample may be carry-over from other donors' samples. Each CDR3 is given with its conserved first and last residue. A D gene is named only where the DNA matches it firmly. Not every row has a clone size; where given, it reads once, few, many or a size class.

CDR3 DNA: TGTGCCATCAGTGAGTCGGACAGGGACTATGGCTACACCTTC
CDR3 protein: CAISESDRDYGYTF
clone size: .
D gene: TRBD1
J gene: TRBJ1-2
V gene: TRBV10-3

CDR3 DNA: TGTGCCACCCGAGGGGGGGGCCATAAAGATACGCAGTATTTT
CDR3 protein: CATRGGGHKDTQYF
clone size: .
D gene: .
J gene: TRBJ2-3
V gene: TRBV10-3

CDR3 DNA: TGTGCCAGTAGTATTGGTGGCCCGGTGGAGCAGTACTTC
CDR3 protein: CASSIGGPVEQYF
clone size: .
D gene: .
J gene: TRBJ2-7
V gene: TRBV19

CDR3 DNA: TGTGCCATCAGTGGGGACAGGGGTTACACTGAAGCTTTCTTT
CDR3 protein: CAISGDRGYTEAFF
clone size: .
D gene: TRBD1
J gene: TRBJ1-1
V gene: TRBV10-3

CDR3 DNA: TGTGCCAGTGGGACTGAAGCCGGGTCGGGAGAGCAGTACTTC
CDR3 protein: CASGTEAGSGEQYF
clone size: .
D gene: .
J gene: TRBJ2-7
V gene: TRBV19

CDR3 DNA: TGTGCCAGTACCTCACCTTCACTGATATTGGGATACTCTGGGGCCAACGTCCTGACTTTC
CDR3 protein: CASTSPSLILGYSGANVLTF
clone size: .
D gene: .
J gene: TRBJ2-6
V gene: TRBV19

CDR3 DNA: TGTGCCAGTAGTATCTTCGGCGAAACTAATGAAAAACTGTTTTTT
CDR3 protein: CASSIFGETNEKLFF
clone size: .
D gene: .
J gene: TRBJ1-4
V gene: TRBV19

CDR3 DNA: TGCGCCAGCAGCTTAGGGGATATTAGCAATCAGCCCCAGCATTTT
CDR3 protein: CASSLGDISNQPQHF
clone size: few
D gene: .
J gene: TRBJ1-5
V gene: TRBV5-1

CDR3 DNA: TGTGCCAGCAGTTTATCCCTATTGAATACAGATACGCAGTATTTT
CDR3 protein: CASSLSLLNTDTQYF
clone size: .
D gene: .
J gene: TRBJ2-3
V gene: TRBV27

CDR3 DNA: TGTGCCAGCATCCGCCGGGGGGGCGCCGCCTATGGCTACACCTTC
CDR3 protein: CASIRRGGAAYGYTF
clone size: .
D gene: .
J gene: TRBJ1-2
V gene: TRBV6-5

CDR3 DNA: TGTGCCAGCAGCCCCCACGTCGGGGCCTTTATGAACACTGAAGCTTTCTTT
CDR3 protein: CASSPHVGAFMNTEAFF
clone size: .
D gene: .
J gene: TRBJ1-1
V gene: TRBV7-9

CDR3 DNA: TGTGCCAGTAGTATCCGGGACAGGGACTACGAGCAGTACTTC
CDR3 protein: CASSIRDRDYEQYF
clone size: .
D gene: TRBD1
J gene: TRBJ2-7
V gene: TRBV19

CDR3 DNA: TGCGCCAGCAGCCACCGCCCCACTACTAACTATGGCTACACCTTC
CDR3 protein: CASSHRPTTNYGYTF
clone size: .
D gene: .
J gene: TRBJ1-2
V gene: TRBV4-1

CDR3 DNA: TGTGCCAGCAGCCCTAGCGGGGGGCAATACAATGAGCAGTTCTTC
CDR3 protein: CASSPSGGQYNEQFF
clone size: .
D gene: TRBD2
J gene: TRBJ2-1
V gene: TRBV9

CDR3 DNA: TGCGCCAGCAGCCTCCGAGGGGGGGTTAATGAAAAACTGTTTTTT
CDR3 protein: CASSLRGGVNEKLFF
clone size: .
D gene: .
J gene: TRBJ1-4
V gene: TRBV4-3

CDR3 DNA: TGTGCCAGCACACAGGGCAACCAAGAGACCCAGTACTTC
CDR3 protein: CASTQGNQETQYF
clone size: .
D gene: .
J gene: TRBJ2-5
V gene: TRBV18

CDR3 DNA: TGTGCCAGCAGCTTCCGGACACCGGTCTTCTACGAGCAGTACTTC
CDR3 protein: CASSFRTPVFYEQYF
clone size: .
D gene: .
J gene: TRBJ2-7
V gene: TRBV11-2

CDR3 DNA: TGTGCCTGGAGTGTCAACAGGGGGTACTACGAGCAGTACTTC
CDR3 protein: CAWSVNRGYYEQYF
clone size: .
D gene: TRBD1
J gene: TRBJ2-7
V gene: TRBV30

CDR3 DNA: TGTGCCAGCAGCTTAGACGGGGGGGAAAAACTGTTTTTT
CDR3 protein: CASSLDGGEKLFF
clone size: few
D gene: .
J gene: TRBJ1-4
V gene: TRBV13

CDR3 DNA: TGTGCCAGCAGGCAGCGGGGAAGGGACTATGGCTACACCTTC
CDR3 protein: CASRQRGRDYGYTF
clone size: .
D gene: .
J gene: TRBJ1-2
V gene: TRBV5-6

CDR3 DNA: TGTGCCAGCAGCTTGGGCCCCGGGGTTGGCTACACCTTC
CDR3 protein: CASSLGPGVGYTF
clone size: .
D gene: .
J gene: TRBJ1-2
V gene: TRBV5-5

CDR3 DNA: TGTGCCAGCAGCGTAGGGGCGGAGGGGAATTCACCCCTCCACTTT
CDR3 protein: CASSVGAEGNSPLHF
clone size: .
D gene: .
J gene: TRBJ1-6
V gene: TRBV9

CDR3 DNA: TGTGCCAGTCGGACAGGGCTAAATCAGCCCCAGCATTTT
CDR3 protein: CASRTGLNQPQHF
clone size: once
D gene: TRBD1
J gene: TRBJ1-5
V gene: TRBV6-1

CDR3 DNA: TGTGCCAGCAGTGAATGGAGTTGGACCCGGCAAGAGACCCAGTACTTC
CDR3 protein: CASSEWSWTRQETQYF
clone size: .
D gene: .
J gene: TRBJ2-5
V gene: TRBV25-1

CDR3 DNA: TGTGCCAGCAGCTTAGGAGTTCGGACAGATACGCAGTATTTT
CDR3 protein: CASSLGVRTDTQYF
clone size: .
D gene: .
J gene: TRBJ2-3
V gene: TRBV11-2

CDR3 DNA: TGTGCCAGCAGCAAGGGTGTGGACAAAAACATTCAGTACTTC
CDR3 protein: CASSKGVDKNIQYF
clone size: .
D gene: .
J gene: TRBJ2-4
V gene: TRBV21-1

CDR3 DNA: TGTGCCTGGAGTGCATACCCCACCACTGAAGCTTTCTTT
CDR3 protein: CAWSAYPTTEAFF
clone size: .
D gene: .
J gene: TRBJ1-1
V gene: TRBV30

CDR3 DNA: TGTGCCTGGAGTTTGGAGGGCTCTGGAAACACCATATATTTT
CDR3 protein: CAWSLEGSGNTIYF
clone size: .
D gene: .
J gene: TRBJ1-3
V gene: TRBV30

CDR3 DNA: TGTGCCAGCAGCTTGGGGACTAGCGGGGTCCAAGAGACCCAGTACTTC
CDR3 protein: CASSLGTSGVQETQYF
clone size: .
D gene: TRBD2
J gene: TRBJ2-5
V gene: TRBV5-8

CDR3 DNA: TGTGCCTGCGGGACACCGAACACTGAAGCTTTCTTT
CDR3 protein: CACGTPNTEAFF
clone size: .
D gene: .
J gene: TRBJ1-1
V gene: TRBV30

CDR3 DNA: TGTGCCAGCAGCTTAAACAGGGGGGCCGACAGTGGCTACACCTTC
CDR3 protein: CASSLNRGADSGYTF
clone size: .
D gene: TRBD1
J gene: TRBJ1-2
V gene: TRBV7-3

CDR3 DNA: TGTGCCATCAGTGGGGGGGGAGAGACCCAGTACTTC
CDR3 protein: CAISGGGETQYF
clone size: .
D gene: TRBD2
J gene: TRBJ2-5
V gene: TRBV10-3

CDR3 DNA: TGCGCCAGCAGCCAAGAAGTTCAGGCGACAGATACGCAGTATTTT
CDR3 protein: CASSQEVQATDTQYF
clone size: .
D gene: .
J gene: TRBJ2-3
V gene: TRBV4-3

CDR3 DNA: TGTGCCAGCAGCGTAACACCGGGATATGGGGGCTACACCTTC
CDR3 protein: CASSVTPGYGGYTF
clone size: once
D gene: .
J gene: TRBJ1-2
V gene: TRBV7-9

CDR3 DNA: TGCGCCAGCATGGACAGGTTAGGGGCCGGGGAGCTGTTTTTT
CDR3 protein: CASMDRLGAGELFF
clone size: .
D gene: TRBD1
J gene: TRBJ2-2
V gene: TRBV5-1

CDR3 DNA: TGTGCCAGCAGCTTGACGATGAGTATAAACTATGGCTACACCTTC
CDR3 protein: CASSLTMSINYGYTF
clone size: once
D gene: .
J gene: TRBJ1-2
V gene: TRBV5-6

CDR3 DNA: TGTGCCAGCAGCTATATTACTGAAGCTTTCTTT
CDR3 protein: CASSYITEAFF
clone size: .
D gene: .
J gene: TRBJ1-1
V gene: TRBV5-6

CDR3 DNA: TGTGCCAGCAGCTTGGGACAGTTAATAGCCAAAAACATTCAGTACTTC
CDR3 protein: CASSLGQLIAKNIQYF
clone size: .
D gene: .
J gene: TRBJ2-4
V gene: TRBV5-6

CDR3 DNA: TGTGCCAGCATTGGACTAGCGGGGGCTTACACCGGGGAGCTGTTTTTT
CDR3 protein: CASIGLAGAYTGELFF
clone size: once
D gene: TRBD2
J gene: TRBJ2-2
V gene: TRBV2

CDR3 DNA: TGTGCCAGCAGCTTATTAGGAGGGGATTTGGGCAATGAGCAGTTCTTC
CDR3 protein: CASSLLGGDLGNEQFF
clone size: once
D gene: .
J gene: TRBJ2-1
V gene: TRBV5-5

CDR3 DNA: TGTGCCACCAGCAGAGATGGTGGGACAGGGTCCTACGAGCAGTACTTC
CDR3 protein: CATSRDGGTGSYEQYF
clone size: .
D gene: TRBD1
J gene: TRBJ2-7
V gene: TRBV15

CDR3 DNA: TGTGTCGGTGGGGGCTCGGGTTTGGAGCTGTTTTTT
CDR3 protein: CVGGGSGLELFF
clone size: .
D gene: .
J gene: TRBJ2-2
V gene: TRBV6-1

CDR3 DNA: TGTGCCAGCAGCCTCGGACATAATGAGCAGTTCTTC
CDR3 protein: CASSLGHNEQFF
clone size: once
D gene: .
J gene: TRBJ2-1
V gene: TRBV11-3

CDR3 DNA: TGCGCCAGCAGCTCGGGCCCCGCGGAAGATACGCAGTATTTT
CDR3 protein: CASSSGPAEDTQYF
clone size: .
D gene: .
J gene: TRBJ2-3
V gene: TRBV5-1

CDR3 DNA: TGTGCCAGCAGCCCCCAGCGAGATACGCAGTATTTT
CDR3 protein: CASSPQRDTQYF
clone size: .
D gene: .
J gene: TRBJ2-3
V gene: TRBV7-9

CDR3 DNA: TGTGCCAGCAGAAGGGACAGTTCCTACGAGCAGTACTTC
CDR3 protein: CASRRDSSYEQYF
clone size: .
D gene: TRBD1
J gene: TRBJ2-7
V gene: TRBV27

CDR3 DNA: TGTGCCAGCAGCTGGCAGGAGACCACCGGGGAGCTGTTTTTT
CDR3 protein: CASSWQETTGELFF
clone size: .
D gene: .
J gene: TRBJ2-2
V gene: TRBV7-9

CDR3 DNA: TGTGCCAGCAGCGCAAATCGGGACATCCCGAGGGGTCTCTATGGCTACACCTTC
CDR3 protein: CASSANRDIPRGLYGYTF
clone size: .
D gene: .
J gene: TRBJ1-2
V gene: TRBV7-8

CDR3 DNA: TGTGCCAGCAGCTTCTCCCTGACAGCCACTGAAGCTTTCTTT
CDR3 protein: CASSFSLTATEAFF
clone size: .
D gene: .
J gene: TRBJ1-1
V gene: TRBV7-9